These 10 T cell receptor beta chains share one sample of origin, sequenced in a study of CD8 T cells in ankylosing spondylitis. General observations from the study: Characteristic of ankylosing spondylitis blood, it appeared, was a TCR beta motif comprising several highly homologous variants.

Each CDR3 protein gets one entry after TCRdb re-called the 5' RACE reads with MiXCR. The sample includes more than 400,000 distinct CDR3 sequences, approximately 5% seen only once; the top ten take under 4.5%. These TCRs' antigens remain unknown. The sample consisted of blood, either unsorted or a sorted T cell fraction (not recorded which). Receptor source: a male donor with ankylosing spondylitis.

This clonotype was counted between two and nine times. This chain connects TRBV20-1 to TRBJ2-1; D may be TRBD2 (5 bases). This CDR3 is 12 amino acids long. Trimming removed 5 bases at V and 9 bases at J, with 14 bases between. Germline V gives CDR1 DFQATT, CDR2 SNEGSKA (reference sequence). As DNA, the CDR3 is TGCAGTGCTGACGAAGTTGAGGGTGAGCAGTTCTTC. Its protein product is CSADEVEGEQFF.

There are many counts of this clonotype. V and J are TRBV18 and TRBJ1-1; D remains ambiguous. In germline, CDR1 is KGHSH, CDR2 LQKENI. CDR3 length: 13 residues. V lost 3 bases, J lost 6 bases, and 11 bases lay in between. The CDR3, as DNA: TGTGCCAGCTCACCTCTATGGGAAGCTGAAGCTTTCTTT. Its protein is CASSPLWEAEAFF.

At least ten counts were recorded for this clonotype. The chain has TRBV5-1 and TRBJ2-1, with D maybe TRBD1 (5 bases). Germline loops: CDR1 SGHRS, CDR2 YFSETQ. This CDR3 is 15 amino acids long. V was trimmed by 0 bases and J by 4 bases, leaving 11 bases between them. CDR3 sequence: CASSLGQGVYNEQFF. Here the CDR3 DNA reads TGCGCCAGCAGCTTGGGGCAGGGTGTTTACAATGAGCAGTTCTTC.

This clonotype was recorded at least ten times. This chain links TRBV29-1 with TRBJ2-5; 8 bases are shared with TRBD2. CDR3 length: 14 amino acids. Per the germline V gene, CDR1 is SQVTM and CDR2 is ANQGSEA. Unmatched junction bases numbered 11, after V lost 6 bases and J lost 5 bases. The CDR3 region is CSVVYGGAKETQYF. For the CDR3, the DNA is TGCAGCGTCGTATACGGGGGGGCTAAGGAGACCCAGTACTTC. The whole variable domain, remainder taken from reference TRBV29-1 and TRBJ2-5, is SAVISQKPSRDICQRGTSLTIQCQVDSQVTMMFWYRQQPGQSLTLIATANQGSEATYESGFVIDKFPISRPNLTFSTLTVSNMSPEDSSIYLCSVVYGGAKETQYFGPGTRLLVL.

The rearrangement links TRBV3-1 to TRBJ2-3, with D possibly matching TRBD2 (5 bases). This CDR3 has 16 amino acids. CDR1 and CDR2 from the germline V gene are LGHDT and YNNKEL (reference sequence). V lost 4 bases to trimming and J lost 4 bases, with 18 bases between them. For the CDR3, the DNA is TGTGCCAGCAGCCCGGGAAGGGAAAGTGACGCAGATACGCAGTATTTT. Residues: CASSPGRESDADTQYF.

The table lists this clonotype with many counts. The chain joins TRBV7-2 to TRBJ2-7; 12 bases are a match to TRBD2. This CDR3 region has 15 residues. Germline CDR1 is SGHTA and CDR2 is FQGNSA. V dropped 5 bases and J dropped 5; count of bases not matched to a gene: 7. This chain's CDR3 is CASSPSSGRAHEQYF. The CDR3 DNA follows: TGTGCCAGCAGCCCTTCTAGCGGGAGGGCCCACGAGCAGTACTTC.

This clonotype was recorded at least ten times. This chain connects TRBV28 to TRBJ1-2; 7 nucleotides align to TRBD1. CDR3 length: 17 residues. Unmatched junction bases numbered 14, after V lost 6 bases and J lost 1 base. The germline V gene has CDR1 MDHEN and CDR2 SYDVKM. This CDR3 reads CASSSQQGSSFNYGYTF. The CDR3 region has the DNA TGTGCCAGCAGCTCCCAACAGGGGTCCTCATTTAACTATGGCTACACCTTC.

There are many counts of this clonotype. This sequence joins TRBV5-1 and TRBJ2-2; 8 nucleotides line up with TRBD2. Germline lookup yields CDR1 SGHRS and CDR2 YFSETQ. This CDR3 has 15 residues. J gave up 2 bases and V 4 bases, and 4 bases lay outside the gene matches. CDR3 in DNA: TGCGCCAGCAGCGTCCGGGGGGGAAACACCGGGGAGCTGTTTTTT. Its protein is CASSVRGGNTGELFF.

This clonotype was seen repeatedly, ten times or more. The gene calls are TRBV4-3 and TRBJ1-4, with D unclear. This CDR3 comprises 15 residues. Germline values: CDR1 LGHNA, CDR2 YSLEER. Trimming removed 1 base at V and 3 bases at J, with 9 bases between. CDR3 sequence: CASSQGKAPNEKLFF. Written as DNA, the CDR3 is TGCGCCAGCAGCCAAGGAAAGGCCCCTAATGAAAAACTGTTTTTT.

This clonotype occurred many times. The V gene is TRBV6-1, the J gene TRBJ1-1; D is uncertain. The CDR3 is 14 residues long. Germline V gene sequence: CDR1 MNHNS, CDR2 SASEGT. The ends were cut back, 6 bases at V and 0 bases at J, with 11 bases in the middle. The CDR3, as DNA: TGTGCCAGCAGCTCCCCCGGGGTGAACACTGAAGCTTTCTTT. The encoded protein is CASSSPGVNTEAFF.